The rows below give T cell receptor beta chains drawn from one sample of a study of blood T cell repertoires in COVID-19. Measured with immunoSEQ multiplex PCR; TCRdb has only the in-frame clones, and not every one. The sample includes roughly 100,000 clones, about three quarters of them seen just once. Source material: peripheral blood. These receptors originate from a woman aged 70-85 years with acute or convalescent COVID-19. The CDR3 runs from the conserved cysteine through the conserved F or W. A D gene is named only where the DNA matches it firmly. Expanded clones are given a class, and other clones once, few, many or no size at all.

>TRBD2|TRBV7-2|-|TRBJ2-3
TGTGCCAGCAGCTCCCAGCGGGGGGGCCTGTCCGATACGCAGTATTTT
CASSSQRGGLSDTQYF
>TRBD2|TRBV10-3|-|TRBJ2-1
TGTGCCATCAGTGAAGGCGCGGGGGGGCCTAGTGAGCAGTTCTTC
CAISEGAGGPSEQFF
>TRBD1|TRBV3-1/TRBV3-2|-|TRBJ2-1
TGTGCCAGCAGCCCGATCATGGCAGGGGGTCAGGGTGAGCAGTTCTTC
CASSPIMAGGQGEQFF
>-|TRBV5-1|few|TRBJ2-7
TGCGCCAGCAGCTTGGCCGGGGAGCAGTACTTC
CASSLAGEQYF
>-|TRBV7-2|few|TRBJ1-1
TGTGCCAGCAGCTTAGCACAGGGATTTAACACTGAAGCTTTCTTT
CASSLAQGFNTEAFF
>TRBD2|TRBV5-1|-|TRBJ2-2
TGCGCCAGCAGCTTTGGGACTAGCGGGGGGATCACCGGGGAGCTGTTTTTT
CASSFGTSGGITGELFF
>-|TRBV5-1|-|TRBJ2-3
TGCGCCAGCAGCAATCCTAGCACAGATACGCAGTATTTT
CASSNPSTDTQYF
>TRBD1|TRBV2|-|TRBJ1-1
TGTGCCAGCAGTGAAAGGCAGGGGGCGGTTCGGACTGAAGCTTTCTTT
CASSERQGAVRTEAFF
>-|TRBV6-2/TRBV6-3|-|TRBJ2-5
TGTGCCAGCAGTTACATCGCGACGACAGGCGGAGAGACCCAGTACTTC
CASSYIATTGGETQYF
>-|TRBV4-2|-|TRBJ1-2
TGTGCCAGCAGCGCTCAGGGGGGCTACACCTTC
CASSAQGGYTF
>-|TRBV6-1|-|TRBJ1-6
TGTGCCAGCAGTGACACCCTAGGAAGGAATTCACCCCTCCACTTT
CASSDTLGRNSPLHF
>TRBD1|TRBV29-1|-|TRBJ1-5
TGCAGCGTACTCTTCGACAGGGGCCTGAATCAGCCCCAGCATTTT
CSVLFDRGLNQPQHF
>-|TRBV4-1|-|TRBJ1-5
TGCGCCAGCAGCCAAGGGGGGGGGACGGTAAATCAGCCCCAGCATTTT
CASSQGGGTVNQPQHF
>TRBD1|TRBV2|-|TRBJ2-7
TGTGCCAGCACGGGACAGCAGTACGAGCAGTACTTC
CASTGQQYEQYF
>TRBD1|TRBV7-8|-|TRBJ1-5
TGTGCCAGCAGCTCGGACAGGGGGGGAAATCAGCCCCAGCATTTT
CASSSDRGGNQPQHF
>-|TRBV10-3|-|TRBJ1-2
TGTGCCATCAGTGAGTCGAGGGAAGGCTACACCTTC
CAISESREGYTF
>-|TRBV11-2|-|TRBJ1-2
TGTGCCAGCAGCTTAGATAGAGGCTATGGCTACACCTTC
CASSLDRGYGYTF
>TRBD2|TRBV7-2|-|TRBJ2-3
TGTGCCAGCAGCTTTGGTCCAAAGCGGGGGGAAACAGATACGCAGTATTTT
CASSFGPKRGETDTQYF